This T cell receptor beta chain was documented in a study of cytomegalovirus exposure and HLA in healthy donors. The CDR3 is 17 residues long. V lost 0 bases, J lost 2 bases, and 7 bases stayed unmatched. Germline-derived CDR1 and CDR2 are MGHDK and SYGVNS. The PCR used 60 Vbeta and 13 Jbeta primers. Assay used: immunoSEQ multiplex PCR; TCRdb lists only in-frame clones, some missing. The sample records over 110,000 clones, approximately 80% being singletons. Regarding this clone: Other DNA sequences in the same sample also yield this CDR3.

V usage is TRBV25-1 and J usage is TRBJ2-3, with TRBD2 identical over 8 bases. What was sequenced was PBMCs. The receptor was isolated from a woman in her thirties or forties in good health and CMV-seropositive. CDR3 loop: CASSEYTARGATDTQYF. The CDR3 DNA sequence: TGTGCCAGCAGTGAATACACGGCGCGGGGGGCCACAGATACGCAGTATTTT. Variable domain in full (rest from reference TRBV25-1 and TRBJ2-3): EADIYQTPRYLVIGTGKKITLECSQTMGHDKMYWYQQDPGMELHLIHYSYGVNSTEKGDLSSESTVSRIRTEHFPLTLESARPSHTSQYLCASSEYTARGATDTQYFGPGTRLTVL.